A selection of T cell receptor beta chains follows, all from one sample in a study of cytomegalovirus exposure and HLA in healthy donors. The repertoire was sequenced with immunoSEQ multiplex PCR; TCRdb's copy has only in-frame clones and lacks some. This table holds approximately 120,000 clones, approximately 71% found once. Source material: PBMCs. Source of these receptors: a woman in her 70s in good health and CMV-seropositive. Each CDR3 is given with its conserved first and last residue. A D gene is named only where the DNA matches it firmly. Only part of the rows carry a size: once, few, many, or a class if the clone is expanded.

abundance,len,d_gene,j_gene,v_gene,CDR3nt,CDR3aa
.,12,.,TRBJ1-1,TRBV27,TGTGCCAGTTCAGGCCCCCTCACTGAAGCTTTCTTT,CASSGPLTEAFF
few,16,TRBD1,TRBJ1-1,TRBV11-2,TGTGCCAGCAGCGCACCTTACAGGGGGGCCTACACTGAAGCTTTCTTT,CASSAPYRGAYTEAFF
.,17,TRBD1,TRBJ2-5,TRBV7-9,TGTGCCAGCAGCCCTGGGACAGGGCTTCCCCTGGGGGAGACCCAGTACTTC,CASSPGTGLPLGETQYF
.,13,.,TRBJ1-1,TRBV7-8,TGTGCCAGCAGCTCCCCCCGGGACATAAAAGCTTTCTTT,CASSSPRDIKAFF
.,13,.,TRBJ2-7,TRBV10-3,TGTGCCATCTCTGACAGGTCAGCCTACGAGCAGTACTTC,CAISDRSAYEQYF
.,13,.,TRBJ2-5,TRBV2,TGTGCCAGCAGAGACACCGACCAAGAGACCCAGTACTTC,CASRDTDQETQYF
.,13,TRBD1,TRBJ2-7,TRBV2,TGTGCCAGCAACCTGGACAGGGGGCGCGAGCAGTACTTC,CASNLDRGREQYF
.,16,.,TRBJ1-4,TRBV5-1,TGCGCCAGCAGCCAAGATGTACTCGCAACTAATGAAAAACTGTTTTTT,CASSQDVLATNEKLFF
.,13,TRBD1,TRBJ1-1,TRBV19,TGTGCCAGTAGTATAGGACAGACAGGGGAAGCTTTCTTT,CASSIGQTGEAFF
.,15,.,TRBJ2-1,TRBV6-5,TGTGCCAGCAGTCGTAGCGGCAGCTCCTACAATGAGCAGTTCTTC,CASSRSGSSYNEQFF
.,12,.,TRBJ1-2,TRBV30,TGTGCCTGGAGTTGGACAGACTATGGCTACACCTTC,CAWSWTDYGYTF
once,12,.,TRBJ1-1,TRBV10-3,TGTGCCATCTCGGGGGGAGGCGCTGAAGCTTTCTTT,CAISGGGAEAFF
.,13,.,TRBJ1-1,TRBV4-1,TGCGCCAGCAGCCCACTGGGACTTACTGAAGCTTTCTTT,CASSPLGLTEAFF
few,16,TRBD1,TRBJ1-4,TRBV5-1,TGCGCCAGCACCCCGGGACAGGGTTCAACTAATGAAAAACTGTTTTTT,CASTPGQGSTNEKLFF
.,15,.,TRBJ2-1,TRBV6-1,TGTGCCAGCAGTAGCAGCCGGGGCTCCTACAATGAGCAGTTCTTC,CASSSSRGSYNEQFF
.,14,.,TRBJ1-2,TRBV30,TGTGCCTGGAGTGCCAGGCCCTCTCCCAATGGCTACACCTTC,CAWSARPSPNGYTF
few,15,TRBD1,TRBJ1-1,TRBV6-5,TGTGCCAGCACTCGTCGGACAGGGGGGGGGACTGAAGCTTTCTTT,CASTRRTGGGTEAFF
.,18,.,TRBJ1-1,TRBV18,TGTGCCAGCTCTCCCCCGGTTCGGGGGGCCGGCCCGAACACTGAAGCTTTCTTT,CASSPPVRGAGPNTEAFF
.,14,.,TRBJ2-1,TRBV6-5,TGTGCCAGCAGTCCCAGGGACATTTACAATGAGCAGTTCTTC,CASSPRDIYNEQFF
.,15,.,TRBJ2-1,TRBV5-4,TGTGCCAGCAGCTCCAGGGTGAGCTCCTACAATGAGCAGTTCTTC,CASSSRVSSYNEQFF
.,16,TRBD1,TRBJ1-2,TRBV5-1,TGCGCCAGCAGCCCGGTCCCGGGACAGGGGAACTATGGCTACACCTTC,CASSPVPGQGNYGYTF
.,21,.,TRBJ2-6,TRBV4-1,TGCGCCAGCAGCCAAGATCGAGCGTACCGGTCCATTAACTCTGGGGCCAACGTCCTGACTTTC,CASSQDRAYRSINSGANVLTF
.,16,TRBD2,TRBJ2-1,TRBV7-2,TGTGCCAGCAGCTTAATCGGCGGGGGCTCCTACAATGAGCAGTTCTTC,CASSLIGGGSYNEQFF
once,13,.,TRBJ1-4,TRBV30,TGTGCCTGGAGTTTACCTCAGGATGAAAAACTGTTTTTT,CAWSLPQDEKLFF
.,13,TRBD1,TRBJ1-4,TRBV6-6,TGTGCCAGCAGTGGGACAGGGCTTGAAAAACTGTTTTTT,CASSGTGLEKLFF
.,14,.,TRBJ1-2,TRBV23-1,TGCGCCAGCAATCATATCGACAGTGACTATGGCTACACCTTC,CASNHIDSDYGYTF
.,15,.,TRBJ1-1,TRBV10-2,TGCGCCAGCAGTGAAGGGAGGACGGGTGGCCCTGAAGCTTTCTTT,CASSEGRTGGPEAFF
.,13,.,TRBJ1-1,TRBV6-1,TGTGCCAGCAGAGTTAACAGCAACACTGAAGCTTTCTTT,CASRVNSNTEAFF
few,16,TRBD2,TRBJ2-1,TRBV18,TGTGCCAGCTCACCACGGATAGCGGGGGTTACCAATGAGCAGTTCTTC,CASSPRIAGVTNEQFF
.,15,.,TRBJ2-1,TRBV14,TGTGCCAGCAGCCGGACAGTGAGCTCCTACAATGAGCAGTTCTTC,CASSRTVSSYNEQFF
.,13,TRBD1,TRBJ1-1,TRBV30,TGTGCCTGGAGTGTACAGGGGAGCACTGAAGCTTTCTTT,CAWSVQGSTEAFF
.,14,.,TRBJ1-4,TRBV2,TGTGCCAGCAGCGGTAGCGGGGCTGGAGAAAAACTGTTTTTT,CASSGSGAGEKLFF
few,19,TRBD2,TRBJ2-2,TRBV14,TGTGCCAGCAGCTCATATTCCGCTAGCGGGGGGGCGAGCACCGGGGAGCTGTTTTTT,CASSSYSASGGASTGELFF